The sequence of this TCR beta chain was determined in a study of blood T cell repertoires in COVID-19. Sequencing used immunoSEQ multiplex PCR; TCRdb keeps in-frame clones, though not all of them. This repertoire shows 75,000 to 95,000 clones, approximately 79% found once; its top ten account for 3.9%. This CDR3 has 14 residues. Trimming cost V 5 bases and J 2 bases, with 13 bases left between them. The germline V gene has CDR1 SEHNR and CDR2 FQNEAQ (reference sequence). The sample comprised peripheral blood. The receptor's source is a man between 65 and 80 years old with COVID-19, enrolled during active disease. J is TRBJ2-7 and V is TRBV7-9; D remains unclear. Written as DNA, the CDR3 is TGTGCCAGCAGCACTTACCACACAGCCTACGAGCAGTACTTC. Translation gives CASSTYHTAYEQYF.